These T cell receptor beta chains were read from a single sample in a study of Graves' ophthalmopathy and Graves' hyperthyroidism. One entry per CDR3 protein, called by TCRdb with MiXCR from the multiplex PCR reads. Of about 230,000 distinct CDR3 sequences in the sample, about 47% are singletons; the top ten hold roughly half. The specimen was peripheral blood. The receptors derive from an adult man with Graves' ophthalmopathy. The CDR3 runs from the conserved cysteine through the conserved F or W. D genes are given only for firm matches. Clone size appears in some rows only: once, few, many, or a class for an expanded clone.

v_gene: TRBV24-1
abundance: few
j_gene: TRBJ2-2
d_gene: -
CDR3nt: TGTGCCACCAGTGATTACAGGGAGACCGGGGAGCTGTTTTTT
CDR3aa: CATSDYRETGELFF

v_gene: TRBV7-9
abundance: -
j_gene: TRBJ2-7
d_gene: TRBD1
CDR3nt: TGTGCCAGCAGCCACCTCCTATCGACAGGGTGGGCGAACGAGCAGTACTTC
CDR3aa: CASSHLLSTGWANEQYF

v_gene: TRBV10-1
abundance: -
j_gene: TRBJ1-1
d_gene: -
CDR3nt: TGCGCCAGCAGTGAAGGCCTCGGCCGGGGCACTGAAGCTTTCTTT
CDR3aa: CASSEGLGRGTEAFF

v_gene: TRBV10-3
abundance: many
j_gene: TRBJ1-1
d_gene: -
CDR3nt: TGTGCCATCAGTGAGTCGAGGGGTTCTGAAGCTTTCTTT
CDR3aa: CAISESRGSEAFF

v_gene: TRBV19
abundance: -
j_gene: TRBJ2-1
d_gene: -
CDR3nt: TGTGCCAGCAGCCCTAGCTTAGGACAAGACAATGAGCAGTTCTTC
CDR3aa: CASSPSLGQDNEQFF

v_gene: TRBV19
abundance: few
j_gene: TRBJ2-5
d_gene: TRBD2
CDR3nt: TGTGCCAGTTGCCGTAGCGGGAGAGGTGAGACCCAGTACTTC
CDR3aa: CASCRSGRGETQYF

v_gene: TRBV28
abundance: -
j_gene: TRBJ1-4
d_gene: -
CDR3nt: TGTGCCAGCAGGAGTAATGAAAAACTGTTTTTT
CDR3aa: CASRSNEKLFF

v_gene: TRBV24-1
abundance: few
j_gene: TRBJ1-5
d_gene: TRBD1
CDR3nt: TGTGCCACACAGGGGGCTTTGGGCAATCAGCCCCAGCATTTT
CDR3aa: CATQGALGNQPQHF

v_gene: TRBV2
abundance: -
j_gene: TRBJ2-7
d_gene: -
CDR3nt: TGTGCCAGCGCGAACTACGAGCAGTACTTC
CDR3aa: CASANYEQYF

v_gene: TRBV5-1
abundance: few
j_gene: TRBJ2-5
d_gene: -
CDR3nt: TGCGCCAGCAGCTTGGCCGGACAGGGAGGGCAAGAGACCCAGTACTTC
CDR3aa: CASSLAGQGGQETQYF

v_gene: TRBV20-1
abundance: -
j_gene: TRBJ1-2
d_gene: -
CDR3nt: TGCAGTGCCATACAAGGGAACTATGGCTACACCTTC
CDR3aa: CSAIQGNYGYTF

v_gene: TRBV12-3/TRBV12-4
abundance: -
j_gene: TRBJ2-5
d_gene: -
CDR3nt: TGTGCCAGCAGTATCCGGGACCAAGGGACCCAGTACTTC
CDR3aa: CASSIRDQGTQYF

v_gene: TRBV20-1
abundance: few
j_gene: TRBJ2-6
d_gene: -
CDR3nt: TGCAGTGCCTCTCAGCGGAGCTCTGGGGCCAACGTCCTGACTTTC
CDR3aa: CSASQRSSGANVLTF

v_gene: TRBV5-8
abundance: -
j_gene: TRBJ1-6
d_gene: -
CDR3nt: TGTGCCAGCAGCGCGACCGGGACTGATTCACCCCTCCACTTT
CDR3aa: CASSATGTDSPLHF

v_gene: TRBV2
abundance: -
j_gene: TRBJ2-7
d_gene: -
CDR3nt: TGTGCCAGCAGTTACCTGGGTTACGAGCAGTACTTC
CDR3aa: CASSYLGYEQYF

v_gene: TRBV24-1
abundance: -
j_gene: TRBJ2-6
d_gene: -
CDR3nt: TGTGCCACCAGTGAGGGAGACTCTGGGGCCAACGTCCTGACTTTC
CDR3aa: CATSEGDSGANVLTF

v_gene: TRBV20-1
abundance: -
j_gene: TRBJ1-5
d_gene: -
CDR3nt: TGCAGTGCCAGCAGTCCCACAGGGTCCAGCAAGCCCCAGCATTTT
CDR3aa: CSASSPTGSSKPQHF

v_gene: TRBV12-3/TRBV12-4
abundance: -
j_gene: TRBJ2-6
d_gene: -
CDR3nt: TGTGCCAGCAGTTCAATGCGTTACCGGGCCAACGTCCTGACTTTC
CDR3aa: CASSSMRYRANVLTF

v_gene: TRBV29-1
abundance: -
j_gene: TRBJ2-7
d_gene: -
CDR3nt: TGCAGCGTTTTCCAAGGCACCGCGGGGTACGAGCAGTACTTC
CDR3aa: CSVFQGTAGYEQYF

v_gene: TRBV15
abundance: -
j_gene: TRBJ2-5
d_gene: -
CDR3nt: TGTGCCACCAGCAGAGAGTTGCCTAGCCGAGGGAGGCAAGAGACCCAGTACTTC
CDR3aa: CATSRELPSRGRQETQYF

v_gene: TRBV7-2
abundance: -
j_gene: TRBJ2-2
d_gene: TRBD2
CDR3nt: TGTGCCAGCAGCCTTCTAGCGGGAGGCCCACGGGGGGAGCTGTTTTTT
CDR3aa: CASSLLAGGPRGELFF

v_gene: TRBV5-4
abundance: once
j_gene: TRBJ1-1
d_gene: TRBD1
CDR3nt: TGTGCCAGCAGCCAAGGGGGCAACGGAGGGGGTGAAGCTTTCTTT
CDR3aa: CASSQGGNGGGEAFF

v_gene: TRBV20-1
abundance: once
j_gene: TRBJ2-5
d_gene: TRBD1
CDR3nt: TGCAGTGCCACGGACAGGGCGGGCGGGGAGACCCAGTACTTC
CDR3aa: CSATDRAGGETQYF

v_gene: TRBV2
abundance: -
j_gene: TRBJ2-5
d_gene: TRBD1
CDR3nt: TGTGCCAGCAGTGAAGAACAGGGGGCGAGGGAGACCCAGTACTTC
CDR3aa: CASSEEQGARETQYF

v_gene: TRBV15
abundance: few
j_gene: TRBJ2-2
d_gene: TRBD1
CDR3nt: TGTGCCACCAGCCCAGGGACAGGGAAGGCCGGGGAGCTGTTTTTT
CDR3aa: CATSPGTGKAGELFF

v_gene: TRBV24-1
abundance: -
j_gene: TRBJ2-5
d_gene: -
CDR3nt: TGTGCCAGTAGTCCCGGGGACCCGATGAGGGGAGAGACCCAGTACTTC
CDR3aa: CASSPGDPMRGETQYF

v_gene: TRBV24-1
abundance: -
j_gene: TRBJ2-2
d_gene: -
CDR3nt: TGTGCCACCGGCGCTACGACCGGGGAGCTGTTTTTT
CDR3aa: CATGATTGELFF

v_gene: TRBV4-2
abundance: few
j_gene: TRBJ2-2
d_gene: TRBD1
CDR3nt: TGTGCCAGCAGCCAAGACCGGACAGGGACCGGGGAGCTGTTTTTT
CDR3aa: CASSQDRTGTGELFF

v_gene: TRBV19
abundance: -
j_gene: TRBJ1-2
d_gene: -
CDR3nt: TGTGCCAGTAGTCCCAGAAGCCATTCAGGGGTTCCTGACACCTTC
CDR3aa: CASSPRSHSGVPDTF

v_gene: TRBV29-1
abundance: few
j_gene: TRBJ2-5
d_gene: TRBD2
CDR3nt: TGCAGCGTTGAAGAAGTAACGACTAGCGGATCACTATACCAAGAGACCCAGTACTTC
CDR3aa: CSVEEVTTSGSLYQETQYF

v_gene: TRBV6-1
abundance: -
j_gene: TRBJ1-2
d_gene: -
CDR3nt: TGTGCCATCAGTTACGAGTCCGGGGCTGGCTACACCTTC
CDR3aa: CAISYESGAGYTF

v_gene: TRBV20-1
abundance: -
j_gene: TRBJ1-1
d_gene: -
CDR3nt: TGCAGTGCTAGGGAGAGGTGGCACTCTGAAGCTTTCTTT
CDR3aa: CSARERWHSEAFF

v_gene: TRBV2
abundance: -
j_gene: TRBJ1-3
d_gene: TRBD1
CDR3nt: TGTGCCAGCAGTGGGAGACAGGGAGGAAGCTCTGGAAACACCATATATTTT
CDR3aa: CASSGRQGGSSGNTIYF

v_gene: TRBV5-4
abundance: -
j_gene: TRBJ2-1
d_gene: TRBD2
CDR3nt: TGTGCCAGCAGGGCTAGCGGGGCCAATGAGCAGTTCTTC
CDR3aa: CASRASGANEQFF

v_gene: TRBV6-5
abundance: -
j_gene: TRBJ1-2
d_gene: -
CDR3nt: TGTGCCAGCAGTTTTGGCCGCGACGGACACTATGGCTACACCTTC
CDR3aa: CASSFGRDGHYGYTF

v_gene: TRBV12-5
abundance: few
j_gene: TRBJ2-7
d_gene: TRBD2
CDR3nt: TGTGCTAGTGGTTTGGTAACTAGCGGGGCCTACGAGCAGTACTTC
CDR3aa: CASGLVTSGAYEQYF